Following are 26 T cell receptor beta chains from one sample sequenced in a study of blood T cells in healthy people across ages. A sample-barcoded 5' primer and a J-beta primer mix were used in a second PCR of about 7 to 12 cycles. TCRdb independently ran MiXCR on the 5' RACE reads; one entry per CDR3 protein. The sample lists more than 700,000 distinct CDR3 sequences, less than 60% occurring once. Sequenced material: blood. These receptors came from a man older than 75 in good health.

This clonotype is a singleton in its sample. V usage is TRBV6-4 and J usage is TRBJ2-3, with D perhaps matching TRBD2 (5 bases). The CDR3 contains 14 residues. Germline CDR1 and CDR2: MRHNA and SNTAGT. Trimming removed 6 bases at V and 3 bases at J, with 13 bases between. CDR3 nucleotides: TGTGCCAGCAGAAGGAACGGGAAGACAGATACGCAGTATTTT. Translating it yields CASRRNGKTDTQYF.

This chain connects TRBV2 to TRBJ2-5; D gene ambiguous. The V end was cut by 6 bases, the J end by 2 bases, with 10 bases between. The CDR3 is made up of 13 amino acids. The germline V gene encodes CDR1 SNHLY and CDR2 FYNNEI. CDR3 in DNA: TGTGCCAGCAGCCGGGTCAAACAAGAGACCCAGTACTTC. Translated: CASSRVKQETQYF.

The chain couples TRBV4-1 to TRBJ2-4; 7 positions agree with TRBD2. This CDR3 contains 18 residues. The J segment lost 0 bases and the V segment lost 0 bases, leaving 8 bases of the junction unmatched. CDR1 is MGHRA, CDR2 YSYEKL, per germline. The CDR3 bases are TGCGCCAGCAGCCAAGATCCGCGGGGACTACTAGCCAAAAACATTCAGTACTTC. This gives the protein CASSQDPRGLLAKNIQYF.

This clonotype appeared a few times. The V and J genes are TRBV6-2 or TRBV6-3 and TRBJ2-5; TRBD2 aligns across 7 bases. CDR1 is MNHEY, CDR2 SVGEGT, per germline. V was clipped by 6 bases and J by 4 bases; unmatched bases: 8. The CDR3 extends over 14 amino acids. CDR3 DNA sequence: TGTGCCAGCAGCCACCGGACTAGTCTAGAGACCCAGTACTTC. Protein product: CASSHRTSLETQYF.

This clonotype was seen a handful of times. The chain recombines TRBV5-1 with TRBJ2-2; 8 bases are shared with TRBD1. The junction had 6 bases not matched to a gene; V was cut back by 4 bases and J by 1 base. This CDR3 is 16 amino acids long. Germline V lookup: CDR1 SGHRS, CDR2 YFSETQ. The CDR3, as DNA: TGCGCCAGCAGCGGCCGAGGACAGGGGAACACCGGGGAGCTGTTTTTT. Protein: CASSGRGQGNTGELFF.

Only a few counts were recorded for this clonotype. The chain is built from TRBV5-6 and TRBJ2-1; 8 nucleotides agree with TRBD2. Unmatched junction bases numbered 10, after V lost 4 bases and J lost 10 bases. Per the germline V gene, CDR1 is SGHDT and CDR2 is YYEEEE. The CDR3 covers 14 residues. CDR3 sequence reads: CASSPGLGSREQFF. The CDR3 nucleotides read TGTGCCAGCAGCCCGGGACTAGGAAGTCGGGAGCAGTTCTTC.

This clonotype was picked up a small number of times. The chain has TRBV5-1 and TRBJ2-3; D remains unclear. The CDR3 covers 14 residues. V was shortened by 5 bases and J by 4 bases, with 14 bases between the two germline ends. Germline V lookup: CDR1 SGHRS, CDR2 YFSETQ. CDR3 loop: CASSPLIDADTQYF. The DNA of the CDR3 is TGCGCCAGCAGTCCACTGATCGACGCAGATACGCAGTATTTT.

This clonotype occurred many times. This sequence joins TRBV4-2 and TRBJ2-3; D ambiguous. This CDR3 region has 15 residues. The V end was cut by 1 base, the J end by 2 bases, with 10 bases between. The germline V gene encodes CDR1 LGHNA and CDR2 YNFKEQ. The CDR3 DNA reads as TGTGCCAGCAGCCAAGTTTGGGCAGACACAGATACGCAGTATTTT. It specifies CASSQVWADTDTQYF.

This chain uses TRBV12-3 or TRBV12-4 with TRBJ2-7; 7 bases fit TRBD2. The J call is doubtful: the DNA matches TRBJ2-5 better. There are 13 residues in the CDR3. The CDR3 region is CASSPRELETQYF. CDR3 bases: TGTGCCAGCAGTCCGCGGGAGTTGGAGACCCAGTACTTC.

This clonotype was seen more than once but under ten times. This chain joins TRBV27 and TRBJ2-7; 12 bases agree with TRBD2. CDR1 and CDR2 (germline): MNHEY, SMNVEV (reference sequence). CDR3 size: 15 residues. V lost 8 bases, J lost 3 bases, and 8 bases stayed unmatched. Here the CDR3 DNA reads TGTGCCAGCGGACCCCTAGCGGGAGGGCTCTACGAGCAGTACTTC. Protein product: CASGPLAGGLYEQYF.

This clonotype was counted only a few times. This chain uses TRBV7-8 with TRBJ1-4; D ambiguous. Per the germline V gene, CDR1 is SGHVS and CDR2 is FQNEAQ. The CDR3 consists of 13 residues. Trimming shortened V by 3 bases and J by 8 bases, and 10 bases separated the two germline ends. The chain's CDR3 is CASSFPAGEKLFF. For the CDR3, the DNA is TGTGCCAGCAGCTTCCCAGCTGGGGAAAAACTGTTTTTT.

This clonotype was counted a few times. CDR3 region: CSAWDSQETQYF. CDR3 coding DNA: TGCAGTGCTTGGGACAGCCAAGAGACCCAGTACTTC. The chain links TRBV20-1 to TRBJ2-5; 7 bases align to TRBD1. The J segment lost 1 base and the V segment lost 5 bases, leaving 1 base of the junction unmatched. This CDR3 contains 12 residues. CDR1 and CDR2 (germline): DFQATT, SNEGSKA (reference sequence).

V gene TRBV7-2 combines with J gene TRBJ1-5; D is undetermined. The CDR3 length is 14 residues. The germline gives CDR1 SGHTA, CDR2 FQGNSA. The V and J ends lost 5 bases and 11 bases respectively, with 19 bases between them. The CDR3 loop is CASSHQTDTQAQHF. DNA of the CDR3: TGTGCCAGCAGCCACCAGACCGATACGCAGGCCCAGCATTTT.

The rearrangement uses TRBV4-3 and TRBJ2-7; D assignment may be TRBD1 or TRBD2 (5 bases each). Trimming cost V 4 bases and J 0 bases, with 19 bases left between them. The CDR3 is 17 residues long. CDR1 and CDR2 from the germline V gene are LGHNA and YSLEER. The CDR3 bases are TGCGCCAGCAGCCGATCTACCGGGACCGCGAGCTCCTACGAGCAGTACTTC. Its protein is CASSRSTGTASSYEQYF.

This clonotype was picked up one time. The CDR3 loop reads CASSLENFRGYTF. The CDR3 nucleotides are TGTGCCAGCAGCTTAGAAAACTTCCGGGGCTACACCTTC. The chain combines TRBV11-3 with TRBJ1-2, with no clear D. Germline V CDR1 and CDR2: SGHNT, YENEEA. V was cut by 0 bases and J by 8 bases, with 10 bases left in between. The CDR3 extends over 13 amino acids. The variable domain in full, completed from reference TRBV11-3 and TRBJ1-2, reads EAGVVQSPRYKIIEKKQPVAFWCNPISGHNTLYWYLQNLGQGPELLIRYENEEAVDDSQLPKDRFSAERLKGVDSTLKIQPAELGDSAVYLCASSLENFRGYTFGSGTRLTVV.

A remark on this clonotype: One end of the junction varies from germline; a read error may be responsible. For the CDR3, the DNA is TGTGCCAGCAGTTTGTTCAGGGTGAGCGCAGATACGCGGTATTTT. Its translation is CASSLFRVSADTRYF. The J gene is TRBJ2-3, the V gene TRBV27, with a weak D call TRBD1 (5 bases). From germline, CDR1 is MNHEY and CDR2 SMNVEV (reference sequence). This CDR3 is built from 15 residues.

With respect to this clonotype: A much larger clone sits a single nucleotide away, making a read error possible. The chain uses TRBV3-1 and TRBJ2-7; perhaps TRBD1 as D (6 bases). V lost 0 bases and J lost 7, with 13 bases in between. Germline V CDR1 and CDR2: LGHDT, YNNKEL (reference sequence). The CDR3 length is 14 residues. CDR3 loop: CASSQENRDNEQYF. DNA for the CDR3: TGTGCCAGCAGCCAAGAGAATCGGGACAATGAGCAGTACTTC.

The rearrangement uses TRBV14 and TRBJ2-3; 11 bases agree with TRBD2. The junction had 8 bases not matched to a gene; V was cut back by 3 bases and J by 3 bases. Germline-derived CDR1 and CDR2 are SGHDN and FVKESK. The CDR3 is made up of 17 amino acids. DNA for the CDR3: TGTGCCAGCAGCCAGAACGCGGGACTAGCGGAGACAGATACGCAGTATTTT. It specifies CASSQNAGLAETDTQYF.

This clonotype was seen only a few times. The chain is built from TRBV15 and TRBJ1-4; tentatively, D is TRBD1 (6 bases). The length of the CDR3 is 15 residues. The V end lost 1 base, the J end lost 6 bases, and 12 bases lay between the germline ends. Germline V CDR1 and CDR2: LNHNV, YYDKDF (reference sequence). The chain's CDR3 is CATSRVEGEDEKLFF. Here the CDR3 DNA reads TGTGCCACCAGCAGAGTGGAGGGGGAGGATGAAAAACTGTTTTTT.

J is TRBJ2-7 and V is TRBV15; TRBD2 aligns across 10 bases. The trim removed 4 bases at V and 1 base at J, leaving 4 bases unmatched. In germline, CDR1 is LNHNV, CDR2 YYDKDF (reference sequence). The CDR3 contains 15 residues. The CDR3 region has the DNA TGTGCCACCAGCACCCTAGCGGGAGTGTCCTACGAGCAGTACTTC. It encodes CATSTLAGVSYEQYF.

The V gene is TRBV12-3 or TRBV12-4, the J gene TRBJ2-5; D is undetermined. The CDR3 contains 13 residues. V lost 7 bases and J lost 5, with 14 bases in between. CDR3 region: CASTVTSLETQYF. CDR3 coding DNA: TGTGCCAGCACTGTGACCAGCCTCGAGACCCAGTACTTC.

This clonotype was seen more than once but under ten times. The rearrangement links TRBV7-2 to TRBJ2-3, with 13 bases matching TRBD2. V lost 1 base and J lost 4; bases outside the gene matches: 14. Per germline, CDR1 SGHTA and CDR2 FQGNSA. CDR3 size: 20 residues. The CDR3 here is CASSLVTGLAGKGVADTQYF. The CDR3 coding sequence is TGTGCCAGCAGCTTAGTCACGGGACTAGCGGGAAAGGGAGTGGCAGATACGCAGTATTTT.

Details on this clonotype: This may be a read error, as it is one base from a much larger clone. The rearrangement joins TRBV7-2 to TRBJ2-1, with D possibly matching TRBD1 (5 bases). Germline V gives CDR1 SGHTA, CDR2 FQGNSA. The V end lost 5 bases, the J end lost 10 bases, and 15 bases lay between the germline ends. The CDR3 is made up of 13 amino acids. CDR3 bases: TGTGCCAGCAGCCGCGACAGCCACGGCGAGCAGTTCTTC. It is translated as CASSRDSHGEQFF. Looking up the rest from reference TRBV7-2 and TRBJ2-1 gives the full variable domain: GAGVSQSPSNKVTEKGKDVELRCDPISGHTALYWYRQSLGQGLEFLIYFQGNSAPDKSGLPSDRFSAERTGGSVSTLTIQRTQQEDSAVYLCASSRDSHGEQFFGPGTRLTVL.

The chain joins TRBV15 to TRBJ1-5, with unresolved D. Trimming took 6 bases from V and 7 from J, leaving 22 bases between them. The CDR3 loop spans 16 amino acids. From germline, CDR1 is LNHNV and CDR2 YYDKDF (reference sequence). This CDR3 is CATRNPWTGPGQPQHF. Here the CDR3 DNA reads TGTGCCACCAGAAACCCTTGGACGGGTCCGGGGCAGCCCCAGCATTTT.

The chain carries TRBV27 and TRBJ2-2; 8 nucleotides match TRBD1. Germline CDR1 and CDR2: MNHEY and SMNVEV (reference sequence). CDR3 length equals 13 residues. V was pared by 6 bases and J by 9 bases, with 6 bases of the junction left unmatched. CDR3 sequence reads: CASRSDRGRELFF. The CDR3 DNA follows: TGTGCCAGCAGATCCGACAGGGGAAGGGAGCTGTTTTTT.

The chain links TRBV6-6 to TRBJ2-3, with 9 bases identical to TRBD2. Germline CDR1 is MNHNY and CDR2 is SVGAGI (reference sequence). V shed 2 bases, J shed 10 bases, and the junction held 7 bases outside the gene matches. This CDR3 contains 14 residues. CDR3: CASSYGIAGVPQYF. CDR3 DNA sequence: TGTGCCAGCAGTTACGGGATAGCGGGGGTGCCGCAGTATTTT.